This record covers a single T cell receptor beta chain. Its antigen is unidentified. Per the germline V gene, CDR1 is MDHEN and CDR2 is SYDVKM. The CDR3 consists of 12 residues. The J segment lost 3 bases and the V segment lost 6 bases, leaving 2 bases of the junction unmatched. Measured with immunoSEQ multiplex PCR; TCRdb has only the in-frame clones, and not every one. This sample has 4,000 to 5,500 clones, with approximately 61% found just once. These data originate in a study of CD8 T cell repertoires and HIV-1 epitope variants. Study summary: Twenty-five autologous and known Gag and Nef epitope variant peptides each stimulated T cells separately. Epitopes were three Gag families plus Nef HW9 and YT9. An approximately nine-day culture received IL-2, IL-7 and IL-15 on days 3 and 7.

Study observations and caveats: Nef KF9 drew roughly 5 clonotypes and HW9 one, without TAALDMSHF responses.

The sequence derives from a male donor with HIV. The V gene is TRBV28, the J gene TRBJ2-7; 7 bases align to TRBD1. Sequenced: cultured CD8+ T cells derived from PBMCs. CDR3 residues: CASSRDSYEQYF. The CDR3 DNA reads as TGTGCCAGCAGCCGGGACAGCTACGAGCAGTACTTC.